This entry lists 20 T cell receptor beta chains sequenced from one sample in a study of vaccination and CD4 T cells after COVID-19. Their target antigens are unknown. Cultured CD4+ T cell DNA was sequenced using the Oncomine TCR Beta short-read assay. TCRdb itself ran the PCR reads through MiXCR, one entry per CDR3 protein. The sample consists of 7,000 to 7,500 distinct CDR3 sequences, around 33% of them appearing once. Treatment in this sample: approximately 10-day PBMC culture with coronavirus spike peptide pools or control peptides (ViraFEST assay). CD4+ T cells of the unexposed donor were collected before the COVID-19 pandemic (2011-2018). The specimen sequenced was CD4+ T cells from blood, cultured in vitro. These receptors originate from a human donor in good health.

There are a few counts of this clonotype. The chain links TRBV2 to TRBJ1-1; D remains ambiguous. From germline, CDR1 is SNHLY and CDR2 FYNNEI. The CDR3 contains 14 residues. V lost 3 bases and J 3 bases, leaving 11 bases between the germline ends. CDR3 coding DNA: TGTGCCAGCAGTGATGTGGCGGGATACACTGAAGCTTTCTTT. It specifies CASSDVAGYTEAFF.

This clonotype was seen more than once but under ten times. The chain uses TRBV7-2 and TRBJ2-3; TRBD2 matches 7 bases. The CDR3 runs 16 residues. CDR1 and CDR2 (germline): SGHTA, FQGNSA. The V gene end was trimmed by 1 base and the J gene end by 5 bases; junction bases not matched to a gene: 9. The CDR3 DNA sequence: TGTGCCAGCAGCTTAGGGGGGGGAGGGACTGGAGATACGCAGTATTTT. Translating it yields CASSLGGGGTGDTQYF.

The chain combines TRBV2 with TRBJ1-2; 11 positions agree with TRBD1. Per germline, CDR1 SNHLY and CDR2 FYNNEI. The CDR3 length is 14 residues. With 6 bases clipped from V and 1 base from J, the junction kept 1 base outside the gene matches. The CDR3 nucleotides read TGTGCCAGCAGGGGACAGGGGGGTAACTATGGCTACACCTTC. Its protein product is CASRGQGGNYGYTF.

This chain links TRBV20-1 with TRBJ1-1; D unclear. Germline CDR1 and CDR2: DFQATT and SNEGSKA (reference sequence). There are 12 residues in the CDR3. Trimming left V 3 bases short and J 1 base short, with 6 bases between. CDR3 protein: CSARYGNTEAFF. CDR3 DNA sequence: TGCAGTGCTAGGTACGGGAACACTGAAGCTTTCTTT.

The chain has TRBV12-3 or TRBV12-4 and TRBJ2-6; D remains ambiguous. The V and J ends lost 6 bases and 2 bases respectively, with 11 bases between them. The CDR3 spans 15 residues. CDR3 in DNA: TGTGCCAGCAGAGCCTTGGGCGCTGGGGCCAACGTCCTGACTTTC. This gives the protein CASRALGAGANVLTF.

The V and J genes are TRBV19 and TRBJ1-2; D not certain. CDR1 and CDR2 from the germline V gene are LNHDA and SQIVND (reference sequence). The CDR3 sequence is 13 residues long. V was trimmed by 9 bases and J by 3 bases, leaving 14 bases between them. CDR3 sequence reads: CARPGSVDYGYTF. The CDR3 DNA reads TGTGCCAGACCTGGGAGCGTTGACTATGGCTACACCTTC.

This clonotype appeared a few times. The genes are TRBV6-2 or TRBV6-3 and TRBJ1-5; no clear D. The length of the CDR3 is 16 residues. Trimming stripped 2 bases from V and 4 bases from J, with 15 bases between. Per the germline V gene, CDR1 is MNHEY and CDR2 is SVGEGT. The CDR3 DNA sequence: TGTGCCAGCAGTTACGATCTTAACAGAGGGAATCAGCCCCAGCATTTT. The encoded protein is CASSYDLNRGNQPQHF.

The V gene is TRBV27, the J gene TRBJ2-3; the D is unclear. The CDR3 length is 15 residues. Germline V gene lookup returns CDR1 MNHEY and CDR2 SMNVEV (reference sequence). V shed 2 bases and J shed 1 base, with 10 bases lying between them. CDR3 sequence: CASSLTSARTDTQYF. Here the CDR3 DNA reads TGTGCCAGCAGTTTAACCAGCGCCCGCACAGATACGCAGTATTTT.

This clonotype turned up a few times. The chain joins TRBV7-6 to TRBJ2-5; the D gene is possibly TRBD2 (7 bases). The CDR3 is 15 amino acids. The V end was cut by 4 bases, the J end by 6 bases, with 18 bases between. CDR1 is SGHVS, CDR2 FNYEAQ, per germline. The CDR3 DNA is TGTGCCAGCAGCTCTATGGGGGGGGGCTGGAAGACCCAGTACTTC. Encoded protein: CASSSMGGGWKTQYF.

This chain uses TRBV2 with TRBJ1-2, with D possibly being TRBD1 (5 bases). Per the germline V gene, CDR1 is SNHLY and CDR2 is FYNNEI. V gave up 9 bases and J gave up 2 bases, with 13 bases separating them. The CDR3 spans 13 residues. CDR3 nucleotides: TGTGCCAGGGGACTGGGGCCAAACTATGGCTACACCTTC. Its translation: CARGLGPNYGYTF.

The chain joins TRBV20-1 to TRBJ2-5; 11 nucleotides agree with TRBD2. Trimming cost V 5 bases and J 3 bases; bases outside gene matches: 8. The CDR3 spans 15 residues. Germline V gene sequence: CDR1 DFQATT, CDR2 SNEGSKA (reference sequence). DNA for the CDR3: TGCAGTGCTTCGGTAGCGGGGGGGCTGGAAGAGACCCAGTACTTC. Its protein is CSASVAGGLEETQYF.

The rearrangement joins TRBV7-2 to TRBJ2-7, with 7 bases that match TRBD1. This CDR3 has 20 amino acids. Trimming at V came to 3 bases and at J to 1 base, leaving 21 bases not matched to a gene. The germline V gene has CDR1 SGHTA and CDR2 FQGNSA. The chain's CDR3 is CASSLISKYQGQRLSYEQYF. The CDR3 nucleotides are TGTGCCAGCAGCTTGATATCCAAATACCAGGGACAGAGGCTTTCCTACGAGCAGTACTTC. The full variable domain, its missing parts supplied by reference TRBV7-2 and TRBJ2-7, is GAGVSQSPSNKVTEKGKDVELRCDPISGHTALYWYRQSLGQGLEFLIYFQGNSAPDKSGLPSDRFSAERTGGSVSTLTIQRTQQEDSAVYLCASSLISKYQGQRLSYEQYFGPGTRLTVT.

This clonotype was counted only a few times. The rearrangement links TRBV7-2 to TRBJ2-7; D not resolved. Deletions cut 0 bases from V and 0 bases from J, with 6 bases between. Germline V gene data show CDR1 as SGHTA and CDR2 as FQGNSA. The CDR3 loop spans 14 amino acids. CDR3 bases: TGTGCCAGCAGCTTAGCAGGCTTCTCCTACGAGCAGTACTTC. This gives the protein CASSLAGFSYEQYF.

The chain couples TRBV12-3 or TRBV12-4 to TRBJ1-1, with a weak D call TRBD1 (6 bases). This CDR3 region has 14 residues. Trimming left V 6 bases short and J 1 base short, with 12 bases between. The CDR3 coding sequence is TGTGCCAGCAGGAAACAGGGACCGAACACTGAAGCTTTCTTT. Its protein is CASRKQGPNTEAFF.

This clonotype is categorized as medium-sized. The chain links TRBV2 to TRBJ1-1; the D gene is possibly TRBD1 (6 bases). The CDR3 contains 13 residues. Trimming took off 4 bases at V and 11 bases at J, with 17 bases between the two ends. The germline V gene has CDR1 SNHLY and CDR2 FYNNEI. CDR3 DNA sequence: TGTGCCAGCAGTGTCAACAGGGAGGCTTCGGCTTTCTTT. It encodes CASSVNREASAFF.

This clonotype was counted only a few times. The chain employs TRBV19 and TRBJ1-2, with 11 bases that match TRBD1. The V gene end was trimmed by 6 bases and the J gene end by 9 bases; junction bases not matched to a gene: 12. In germline, CDR1 is LNHDA, CDR2 SQIVND (reference sequence). The CDR3 covers 15 residues. The CDR3 is CASSPDSGQGVSYTF. The CDR3 region has the DNA TGTGCCAGTAGCCCTGATTCGGGACAGGGGGTAAGCTACACCTTC.

This clonotype appeared a few times. This chain uses TRBV7-9 with TRBJ2-7, with D perhaps given as TRBD1 or TRBD2 (5 bases each). Germline V CDR1 and CDR2: SEHNR, FQNEAQ (reference sequence). The V gene lost 8 bases and the J gene lost 0 bases, with 11 bases spanning the gap. This CDR3 has 13 residues. In nucleotides, the CDR3 is TGTGCCAGCGACCGGGACCCCTCCTACGAGCAGTACTTC. It yields the protein CASDRDPSYEQYF.

The V gene is TRBV7-2, the J gene TRBJ1-2; D unclear. Germline V gives CDR1 SGHTA, CDR2 FQGNSA. Trimming stripped 7 bases from V and 8 bases from J, with 14 bases between. The CDR3 is made up of 12 amino acids. CDR3 bases: TGTGCCAGCAACATGAATTTGGGCGGCTACACCTTC. Encoded protein: CASNMNLGGYTF.

The rearrangement joins TRBV6-5 to TRBJ2-7; either TRBD1 or TRBD2 may fit D (5 bases each). The length of the CDR3 is 15 residues. Between the trimmed V and J ends, which lost 0 bases and 0 bases, there was a span of 9 bases. The germline CDR1 and CDR2 sequences are MNHEY and SVGAGI. The CDR3 sequence: CASSYSGDPSYEQYF. The CDR3 DNA sequence: TGTGCCAGCAGTTACTCGGGGGACCCCTCCTACGAGCAGTACTTC.

The V call is TRBV7-2, the J call TRBJ2-3; D possibly corresponds to TRBD2 (5 bases). V gave up 2 bases and J gave up 2 bases, with 8 bases separating them. The CDR3 is made up of 14 amino acids. Germline V gene sequence: CDR1 SGHTA, CDR2 FQGNSA. CDR3 amino acids: CASSLTGYTDTQYF. In DNA, the CDR3 is TGTGCCAGCAGCTTAACGGGATACACAGATACGCAGTATTTT.